The following is a T cell receptor (beta chain) sequence with its context. Antigen unknown. The entry originates in a study of monozygotic twins with inflammatory bowel disease. Notes on the study in general: Healthy co-twins exceeded IBD patients in TCRbeta diversity as measured by inverse Simpson. Versus healthy twins, IBD patients showed fewer clonotypes shared with others, especially with disease activity.

Germline assignment: CDR1 SGHRS and CDR2 YFSETQ. CDR3 length equals 15 residues. For every sample, eight separate reactions were used to make cDNA. Via template switching, UMIs carrying a 6-nucleotide sample barcode were introduced. After re-calling the 5' RACE reads, TCRdb lists one entry per CDR3 protein, DNA absent. This table holds 80,000 or so distinct CDR3 sequences. The sequencing input was blood. This clonotype was obtained from a human donor with ulcerative colitis or Crohn's disease, or a healthy co-twin of an affected twin (not recorded which). The V and J genes are TRBV5-1 and TRBJ1-5; TCRdb reports TRBD1, a call that lacks DNA to check it against. The CDR3 here is CASSSEGAEGQPQHF.